This entry lists 19 T cell receptor beta chains sequenced from one sample in a study of cytomegalovirus exposure and HLA in healthy donors. Both 60 Vbeta primers and 13 Jbeta primers went into the PCR. Produced via immunoSEQ multiplex PCR; TCRdb's table is partial and in-frame only. The sample has 40,000 or so clones. Material for sequencing was PBMCs. These receptors came from a woman aged 25-40 years in good health and CMV-seropositive.

The chain employs TRBV5-1 and TRBJ2-6; perhaps TRBD2 as D (6 bases). Trimming took 1 base from V and 0 from J, leaving 8 bases between them. This CDR3 comprises 16 residues. Germline V CDR1 and CDR2: SGHRS, YFSETQ. CDR3 sequence: CASSLWEASGANVLTF. CDR3 in DNA: TGCGCCAGCAGCTTGTGGGAGGCCTCTGGGGCCAACGTCCTGACTTTC.

This chain joins TRBV6-5 and TRBJ2-7; D call uncertain. Germline V gene sequence: CDR1 MNHEY, CDR2 SVGAGI. V shed 5 bases and J shed 1 base, with 15 bases lying between them. The CDR3 length is 15 residues. The CDR3 spells CASSGRPEYSYEQYF. CDR3 in DNA: TGTGCCAGCAGTGGCCGTCCGGAGTATTCCTACGAGCAGTACTTC.

V and J are TRBV5-1 and TRBJ2-7; maybe TRBD2 (6 bases). Per germline, CDR1 SGHRS and CDR2 YFSETQ. The CDR3 runs to 15 residues. Trimming took 2 bases from V and 1 from J, leaving 13 bases between them. The CDR3 nucleotides are TGCGCCAGCAGCTTTTTCGGGGGAAATTCCTACGAGCAGTACTTC. It specifies CASSFFGGNSYEQYF. Combining the CDR3 with reference TRBV5-1 and TRBJ2-7 gives the whole variable domain KAGVTQTPRYLIKTRGQQVTLSCSPISGHRSVSWYQQTPGQGLQFLFEYFSETQRNKGNFPGRFSGRQFSNSRSEMNVSTLELGDSALYLCASSFFGGNSYEQYFGPGTRLTVT.

The CDR3 protein is CASSSGNYNEQFF. CDR3 nucleotides: TGTGCCAGCAGCTCCGGGAACTACAATGAGCAGTTCTTC. The gene calls are TRBV7-2 and TRBJ2-1, with D maybe TRBD2 (5 bases). CDR3 length: 13 amino acids. V was clipped by 4 bases and J by 3 bases, with 7 bases between them. CDR1 SGHTA and CDR2 FQGNSA come from the germline V gene.

The rearrangement uses TRBV5-4 and TRBJ2-7, with unresolved D. Germline V gives CDR1 SGHNT, CDR2 YYREEE (reference sequence). Trimming cost V 0 bases and J 4 bases, with 8 bases left between them. There are 13 residues in the CDR3. The CDR3 nucleotides read TGTGCCAGCAGCTTGGGGGCTCCATACGAGCAGTACTTC. Protein: CASSLGAPYEQYF.

V gene TRBV4-1 combines with J gene TRBJ1-3; no clear D gene. The CDR3 consists of 11 residues. Trimming left V 11 bases short and J 0 bases short, with 5 bases between. Germline lookup yields CDR1 MGHRA and CDR2 YSYEKL. Written as DNA, the CDR3 is TGCGCCGTATTCTCTGGAAACACCATATATTTT. This encodes CAVFSGNTIYF.

The CDR3 bases are TGCGCCAGCAGCTCGTCGGGGACAGGGTCCGGGGAGCTGTTTTTT. Amino acid sequence: CASSSSGTGSGELFF. The chain links TRBV5-1 to TRBJ2-2; TRBD1 matches 9 bases. Germline CDR1 is SGHRS and CDR2 is YFSETQ. V was pared by 3 bases and J by 6 bases, with 6 bases of the junction left unmatched. This CDR3 has 15 residues.

The gene calls are TRBV5-1 and TRBJ2-7; 7 nucleotides align to TRBD1. This CDR3 region has 14 residues. Germline V gene data show CDR1 as SGHRS and CDR2 as YFSETQ. The V gene end was trimmed by 0 bases and the J gene end by 2 bases; junction bases not matched to a gene: 2. Written as DNA, the CDR3 is TGCGCCAGCAGCTTGGGACAGGGTCCCTACGAGCAGTACTTC. Its protein is CASSLGQGPYEQYF.

V is TRBV11-3 and J is TRBJ2-7; 7 bases agree with TRBD1. CDR3 length: 15 residues. CDR1 SGHNT and CDR2 YENEEA come from the germline V gene. The J segment lost 2 bases and the V segment lost 4 bases, leaving 8 bases of the junction unmatched. The CDR3: CASSSRTGLTYEQYF. CDR3 in DNA: TGTGCCAGCAGCTCCCGGACAGGACTGACCTACGAGCAGTACTTC. Drawing the rest from reference TRBV11-3 and TRBJ2-7, the complete variable domain is EAGVVQSPRYKIIEKKQPVAFWCNPISGHNTLYWYLQNLGQGPELLIRYENEEAVDDSQLPKDRFSAERLKGVDSTLKIQPAELGDSAVYLCASSSRTGLTYEQYFGPGTRLTVT.

In regard to this clone: Germline and junction disagree at one end, which may indicate a read error. V gene TRBV19 combines with J gene TRBJ2-1; a possible D gene is TRBD2 (6 bases). The CDR3 loop spans 15 amino acids. CDR1 is LNHDA and CDR2 is SQIVND in the germline V gene (reference sequence). The CDR3 is CASSIVGSSDNEQFF. The CDR3, as DNA: TGTGCCAGTAGTATAGTCGGGAGCTCCGACAATGAGCAGTTCTTC. Filled out from reference TRBV19 and TRBJ2-1, the complete variable domain reads DGGITQSPKYLFRKEGQNVTLSCEQNLNHDAMYWYRQDPGQGLRLIYYSQIVNDFQKGDIAEGYSVSREKKESFPLTVTSAQKNPTAFYLCASSIVGSSDNEQFFGPGTRLTVL.

The chain employs TRBV5-1 and TRBJ2-7, with 10 bases identical to TRBD1. Germline-derived CDR1 and CDR2 are SGHRS and YFSETQ. The CDR3 runs to 16 residues. V was pared by 0 bases and J by 0 bases, with 3 bases of the junction left unmatched. CDR3 sequence reads: CASSLAGDRGSYEQYF. The CDR3 nucleotides read TGCGCCAGCAGCTTGGCTGGGGACAGGGGCTCCTACGAGCAGTACTTC.

The chain has TRBV18 and TRBJ1-1, with 11 positions matching TRBD1. Germline CDR1 and CDR2: KGHSH and LQKENI. CDR3 length: 16 amino acids. After removal of 3 bases from V and 5 bases from J, the junction contained 8 bases not matched to a gene. As DNA, the CDR3 is TGTGCCAGCTCACCCTCACCGGGACAGGGGGGAACTGAAGCTTTCTTT. Protein product: CASSPSPGQGGTEAFF.

The rearrangement links TRBV19 to TRBJ2-7, with D perhaps matching TRBD1 (5 bases). Trimming stripped 3 bases from V and 3 bases from J, with 9 bases between. This CDR3 comprises 13 residues. Germline values: CDR1 LNHDA, CDR2 SQIVND (reference sequence). CDR3 region: CASSMRQNYEQYF. DNA for the CDR3: TGTGCCAGTAGTATGAGACAGAACTACGAGCAGTACTTC.

This chain joins TRBV4-1 and TRBJ1-1; D is uncertain. Germline loops: CDR1 MGHRA, CDR2 YSYEKL. This CDR3 comprises 20 residues. V gave up 1 base and J gave up 3 bases, with 27 bases separating them. The CDR3, as DNA: TGCGCCAGCAGCCAAGGGAAATTCGATCCTAATAAGCGGTGGGACACTGAAGCTTTCTTT. It codes for CASSQGKFDPNKRWDTEAFF.

J is TRBJ2-1 and V is TRBV9; D is perhaps TRBD2 (7 bases). The CDR3 is 14 residues long. Trimming pared 4 bases from V and 9 bases from J, leaving 17 bases between. Germline assignment: CDR1 SGDLS and CDR2 YYNGEE. CDR3 sequence (DNA): TGTGCCAGCAGCCCTCGCTCGGGGGGCGGTGAGCAGTTCTTC. Translation: CASSPRSGGGEQFF.

V usage is TRBV4-1 and J usage is TRBJ1-1; 10 bases are shared with TRBD1. CDR3 length: 16 residues. Germline-derived CDR1 and CDR2 are MGHRA and YSYEKL. The trim removed 3 bases at V and 5 bases at J, leaving 9 bases unmatched. CDR3 nucleotides: TGCGCCAGCAGCCAGAGGGACAGGGGAGAAGGGACTGAAGCTTTCTTT. This translates into CASSQRDRGEGTEAFF.

V gene TRBV25-1 combines with J gene TRBJ1-1; perhaps TRBD1 as D (5 bases). Germline-derived CDR1 and CDR2 are MGHDK and SYGVNS. The length of the CDR3 is 12 residues. Between the trimmed V and J ends, which lost 6 bases and 4 bases, there was a span of 9 bases. This CDR3 reads CASREGLTEAFF. CDR3 nucleotides: TGTGCCAGCAGGGAGGGACTCACTGAAGCTTTCTTT. Full variable domain (missing parts from reference TRBV25-1 and TRBJ1-1): EADIYQTPRYLVIGTGKKITLECSQTMGHDKMYWYQQDPGMELHLIHYSYGVNSTEKGDLSSESTVSRIRTEHFPLTLESARPSHTSQYLCASREGLTEAFFGQGTRLTVV.

The chain joins TRBV2 to TRBJ2-2, with TRBD1 identical over 9 bases. The germline V gene has CDR1 SNHLY and CDR2 FYNNEI. V lost 11 bases, J lost 5 bases, and 6 bases stayed unmatched. The CDR3 runs 13 residues. The CDR3 DNA is TGTGCCTTTTACAGGGGGCGGACCGGGGAGCTGTTTTTT. Residues: CAFYRGRTGELFF.

The chain employs TRBV5-1 and TRBJ2-1; 8 bases are shared with TRBD1. Germline V lookup: CDR1 SGHRS, CDR2 YFSETQ. V lost 2 bases, J lost 8 bases, and 6 bases stayed unmatched. This CDR3 comprises 14 residues. This CDR3 is CASSLQGVGDEQFF. The CDR3 DNA reads as TGCGCCAGCAGCTTACAGGGGGTCGGGGATGAGCAGTTCTTC.